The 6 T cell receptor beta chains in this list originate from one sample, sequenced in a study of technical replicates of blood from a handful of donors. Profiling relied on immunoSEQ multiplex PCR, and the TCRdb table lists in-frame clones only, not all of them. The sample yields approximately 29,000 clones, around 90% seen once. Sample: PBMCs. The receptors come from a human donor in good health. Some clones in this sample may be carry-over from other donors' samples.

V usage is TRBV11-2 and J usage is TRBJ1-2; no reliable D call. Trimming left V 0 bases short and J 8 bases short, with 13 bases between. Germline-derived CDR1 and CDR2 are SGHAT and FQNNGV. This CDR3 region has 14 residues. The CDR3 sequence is CASSLDGPANGYTF. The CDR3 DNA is TGTGCCAGCAGCTTAGATGGGCCCGCAAACGGCTACACCTTC.

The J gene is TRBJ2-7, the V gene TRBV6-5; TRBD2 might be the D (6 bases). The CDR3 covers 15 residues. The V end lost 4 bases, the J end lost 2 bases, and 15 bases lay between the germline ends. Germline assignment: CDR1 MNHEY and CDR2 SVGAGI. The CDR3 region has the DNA TGTGCCAGCAGTTTTGGACGGGGAGGCACCTACGAGCAGTACTTC. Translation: CASSFGRGGTYEQYF.

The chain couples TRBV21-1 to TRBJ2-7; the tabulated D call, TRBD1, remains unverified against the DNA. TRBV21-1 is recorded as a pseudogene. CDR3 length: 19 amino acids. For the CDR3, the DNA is TGTGCCAGCAGCAAAGCGGGTCGGCAGGGGATCGATTGCTCCTACGAGCAGTACTTC. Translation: CASSKAGRQGIDCSYEQYF.

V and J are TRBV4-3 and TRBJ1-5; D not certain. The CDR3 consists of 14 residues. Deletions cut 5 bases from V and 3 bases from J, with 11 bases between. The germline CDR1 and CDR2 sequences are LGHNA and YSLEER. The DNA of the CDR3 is TGCGCCAGCAGCGTGACTTGGATCAATCAGCCCCAGCATTTT. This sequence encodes CASSVTWINQPQHF.

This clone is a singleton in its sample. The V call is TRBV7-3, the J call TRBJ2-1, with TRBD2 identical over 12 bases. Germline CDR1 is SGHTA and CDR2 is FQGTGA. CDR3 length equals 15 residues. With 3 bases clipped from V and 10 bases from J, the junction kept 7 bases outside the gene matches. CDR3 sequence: CASSFSGTSGSEQFF. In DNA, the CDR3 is TGTGCCAGCAGCTTCTCCGGGACTAGCGGGTCAGAGCAGTTCTTC.

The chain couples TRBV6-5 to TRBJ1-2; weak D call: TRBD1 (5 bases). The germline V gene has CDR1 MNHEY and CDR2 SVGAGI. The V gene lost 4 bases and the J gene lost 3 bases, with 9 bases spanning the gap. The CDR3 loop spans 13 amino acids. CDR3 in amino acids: CASSSRQYYGYTF. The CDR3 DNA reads TGTGCCAGCAGTTCTCGACAGTACTATGGCTACACCTTC.